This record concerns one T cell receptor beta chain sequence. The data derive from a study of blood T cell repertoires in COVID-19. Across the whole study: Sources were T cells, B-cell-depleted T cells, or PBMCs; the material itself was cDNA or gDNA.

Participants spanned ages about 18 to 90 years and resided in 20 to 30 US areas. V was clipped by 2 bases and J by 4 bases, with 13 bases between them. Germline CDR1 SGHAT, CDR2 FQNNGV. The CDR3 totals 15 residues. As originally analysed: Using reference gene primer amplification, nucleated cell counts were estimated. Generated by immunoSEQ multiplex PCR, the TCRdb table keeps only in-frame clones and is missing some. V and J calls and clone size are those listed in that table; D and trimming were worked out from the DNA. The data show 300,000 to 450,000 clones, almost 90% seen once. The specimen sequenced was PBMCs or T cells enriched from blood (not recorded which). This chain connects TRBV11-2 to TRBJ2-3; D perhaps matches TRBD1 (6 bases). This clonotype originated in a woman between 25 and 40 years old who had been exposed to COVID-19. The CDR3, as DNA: TGTGCCAGCAGCTTATTTTGGGGGCTGCCAGATACGCAGTATTTT. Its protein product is CASSLFWGLPDTQYF.